Below, 29 T cell receptor beta chains from the same sample are listed, as sequenced in a study of cytomegalovirus exposure and HLA in healthy donors. Data came from immunoSEQ multiplex PCR; TCRdb stores just in-frame clones and leaves some out. The sample includes 150,000 to 200,000 clones, around nine tenths of them seen just once. The sample comprised PBMCs. The source is a woman aged 18-29 years in good health and CMV-seropositive.

The CDR3 loop reads CAWRPDSNQPQHF. Written as DNA, the CDR3 is TGTGCCTGGAGGCCGGACAGTAATCAGCCCCAGCATTTT. The gene calls are TRBV30 and TRBJ1-5, with D perhaps TRBD1 (6 bases). Germline CDR1 and CDR2: GTSNPN and SVGIG (reference sequence). V lost 3 bases and J lost 4, with 10 bases in between. The CDR3 length is 13 residues.

The chain uses TRBV5-1 and TRBJ2-3; no clear D. V dropped 0 bases and J dropped 0 bases, with 5 bases sitting between them. From germline, CDR1 is SGHRS and CDR2 YFSETQ. CDR3 length: 14 residues. The CDR3 loop is CASSLGVSTDTQYF. The CDR3 DNA follows: TGCGCCAGCAGCTTGGGAGTTAGCACAGATACGCAGTATTTT.

This clone came up a few times. This sequence joins TRBV15 and TRBJ2-7; D is unclear. The CDR3 is 14 residues long. The V gene's germline CDR1 is LNHNV and CDR2 YYDKDF (reference sequence). Trimming stripped 0 bases from V and 1 base from J, with 7 bases between. The CDR3 sequence: CATSRDLGSYEQYF. The DNA for the CDR3 is TGTGCCACCAGCAGAGATCTCGGTTCCTACGAGCAGTACTTC.

This rearrangement joins TRBV19 to TRBJ2-5, with 7 bases matching TRBD1. Trimming at V came to 8 bases and at J to 1 base, leaving 4 bases not matched to a gene. Germline lookup yields CDR1 LNHDA and CDR2 SQIVND (reference sequence). CDR3 length: 13 amino acids. The DNA of the CDR3 is TGTGCCAGTTCCGACAGGGCCCAAGAGACCCAGTACTTC. Its translation: CASSDRAQETQYF.

This clone turned up a few times. The chain joins TRBV29-1 to TRBJ1-1, with a possible D match to TRBD1 (5 bases). Germline-derived CDR1 and CDR2 are SQVTM and ANQGSEA. The V and J ends lost 5 bases and 3 bases respectively, with 10 bases between them. The CDR3 is 12 amino acids. The CDR3 here is CSVSEGDTEAFF. Here the CDR3 DNA reads TGCAGCGTTAGTGAAGGGGACACTGAAGCTTTCTTT.

The gene calls are TRBV15 and TRBJ1-4; D is undetermined. Trimming removed 0 bases from V and 10 bases from J, with 15 bases in between. Germline V gene data show CDR1 as LNHNV and CDR2 as YYDKDF (reference sequence). The CDR3 has 15 amino acids. The CDR3 coding sequence is TGTGCCACCAGCAGAGATCACAGCCAGGAGGGAAAACTGTTTTTT. Translated, it gives CATSRDHSQEGKLFF.

The chain combines TRBV10-3 with TRBJ2-1; TRBD2 matches 14 bases. CDR1 and CDR2 (germline): ENHRY, SYGVKD. V shed 10 bases, J shed 4 bases, and the junction held 9 bases outside the gene matches. The CDR3 totals 16 residues. CDR3 nucleotides: TGTGCCACCCAGGGACTAGCGGGAGTAGGGTACAATGAGCAGTTCTTC. Translating it yields CATQGLAGVGYNEQFF.

V gene TRBV27 combines with J gene TRBJ2-7; D might be TRBD1 (5 bases). CDR1 and CDR2 from the germline V gene are MNHEY and SMNVEV (reference sequence). The CDR3 is made up of 15 amino acids. The ends were cut back, 3 bases at V and 7 bases at J, with 19 bases in the middle. The CDR3 DNA follows: TGTGCCAGCAGTTTTACTCACCTGGCAGGGCGGGAGCAGTACTTC. It encodes CASSFTHLAGREQYF.

This clone has only one observation. The chain links TRBV5-6 to TRBJ2-1; maybe TRBD2 (6 bases). The CDR3 has 17 residues. V lost 7 bases to trimming and J lost 0 bases, with 20 bases between them. CDR1 is SGHDT and CDR2 is YYEEEE in the germline V gene. The CDR3 DNA reads as TGTGCCAGCGATGAGGTGGGGGGATCCTCCTCCTACAATGAGCAGTTCTTC. Its translation is CASDEVGGSSSYNEQFF. The complete variable domain, with remaining parts taken from reference TRBV5-6 and TRBJ2-1, reads DAGVTQSPTHLIKTRGQQVTLRCSPKSGHDTVSWYQQALGQGPQFIFQYYEEEERQRGNFPDRFSGHQFPNYSSELNVNALLLGDSALYLCASDEVGGSSSYNEQFFGPGTRLTVL.

The V gene is TRBV18, the J gene TRBJ1-2, with 8 bases aligning to TRBD1. The CDR3 has 14 amino acids. CDR1 is KGHSH, CDR2 LQKENI, per germline. Trimming at V came to 1 base and at J to 7 bases, leaving 5 bases not matched to a gene. The CDR3 DNA is TGTGCCAGCTCACCACGGGAGACAGGGGTTGGCTACACCTTC. Translation gives CASSPRETGVGYTF.

J is TRBJ1-4 and V is TRBV2; no clear D. Germline-derived CDR1 and CDR2 are SNHLY and FYNNEI. The CDR3 extends over 14 amino acids. V lost 5 bases to trimming and J lost 3 bases, with 10 bases between them. CDR3 coding DNA: TGTGCCAGCAGTAACACCAGGTCTAATGAAAAACTGTTTTTT. Its translation is CASSNTRSNEKLFF.

This clone has just a few counts. The rearrangement links TRBV18 to TRBJ2-3; perhaps TRBD1 as D (6 bases). The CDR3 is made up of 16 amino acids. The germline V gene encodes CDR1 KGHSH and CDR2 LQKENI. Trimming took 3 bases from V and 5 from J, leaving 18 bases between them. This CDR3 is CASSPDRRTWGDTQYF. CDR3 DNA: TGTGCCAGCTCACCCGACAGGAGAACTTGGGGAGATACGCAGTATTTT.

V gene TRBV7-2 combines with J gene TRBJ2-7, with 9 bases lining up with TRBD1. V lost 5 bases and J lost 4; bases outside the gene matches: 6. Germline V CDR1 and CDR2: SGHTA, FQGNSA. CDR3 length: 14 amino acids. The CDR3, as DNA: TGTGCCAGCAGCATAGGACAGGGGAAGTACGAGCAGTACTTC. This encodes CASSIGQGKYEQYF.

This clone was counted only a few times. This rearrangement joins TRBV6-6 to TRBJ1-1; 8 bases are shared with TRBD1. Unmatched junction bases numbered 10, after V lost 6 bases and J lost 10 bases. This CDR3 has 13 residues. Germline CDR1 is MNHNY and CDR2 is SVGAGI (reference sequence). The CDR3, as DNA: TGTGCCAGCAGGATACTTACCGGGACAGGAGCTTTCTTT. As protein: CASRILTGTGAFF.

The rearrangement links TRBV27 to TRBJ2-1; 11 bases match TRBD1. This CDR3 has 15 residues. Germline V CDR1 and CDR2: MNHEY, SMNVEV (reference sequence). With 3 bases clipped from V and 6 bases from J, the junction kept 4 bases outside the gene matches. CDR3 loop: CASSFGQGAPNEQFF. CDR3 nucleotides: TGTGCCAGCAGTTTCGGACAGGGGGCGCCCAATGAGCAGTTCTTC.

The CDR3 DNA reads as TGTGCCAGCAGCTTTCGGACAGGGAACACTGAAGCTTTCTTT. Translating gives CASSFRTGNTEAFF. This rearrangement joins TRBV7-2 to TRBJ1-1, with 7 bases identical to TRBD1. This CDR3 comprises 14 residues. Trimming took 3 bases from V and 1 from J; bases not matched to a gene: 2. Germline CDR1 and CDR2: SGHTA and FQGNSA.

This clone has just one count. The rearrangement joins TRBV9 to TRBJ1-4; 7 positions agree with TRBD1. CDR3 length: 14 amino acids. In germline, CDR1 is SGDLS, CDR2 YYNGEE. Trimming removed 4 bases from V and 8 bases from J; junction bases left unmatched: 8. The CDR3 DNA reads TGTGCCAGCAGCACGACAGGGTCATTCGAAAAACTGTTTTTT. This encodes CASSTTGSFEKLFF.

Notes on this clone: The germline gene is not matched at one end of the junction; a read error may be the cause. V usage is TRBV19 and J usage is TRBJ1-4; D gene ambiguous. This CDR3 spans 14 amino acids. In germline, CDR1 is LNHDA, CDR2 SQIVND (reference sequence). The CDR3 region is CASTIIGTNEKLFF. Written as DNA, the CDR3 is TGTGCCAGTACTATAATCGGGACTAATGAAAAACTGTTTTTT.

The chain is built from TRBV4-1 and TRBJ2-7; D unclear. Per germline, CDR1 MGHRA and CDR2 YSYEKL. The CDR3 loop spans 12 amino acids. The V end lost 2 bases, the J end lost 3 bases, and 5 bases lay between the germline ends. The CDR3 loop reads CASSQLGYEQYF. In nucleotides, the CDR3 is TGCGCCAGCAGCCAACTAGGCTACGAGCAGTACTTC.

This clone was seen only once. A junction boundary mismatches the germline segment, possibly from a read error. The CDR3 is CASSLRLAGDVETQYF. The CDR3 DNA reads TGTGCTAGCAGCTTACGACTAGCGGGAGACGTTGAGACCCAGTACTTC. The chain has TRBV7-7 and TRBJ2-5; 12 bases map to TRBD2. Germline V gene sequence: CDR1 SSHAT, CDR2 FNYEAQ (reference sequence). This CDR3 is built from 16 residues.

The chain carries TRBV7-9 and TRBJ2-6; D is uncertain. The CDR3 has 15 amino acids. Germline V gene lookup returns CDR1 SEHNR and CDR2 FQNEAQ (reference sequence). V was pared by 0 bases and J by 0 bases, with 3 bases between. CDR3 in DNA: TGTGCCAGCAGCTTAGCTCTCTCTGGGGCCAACGTCCTGACTTTC. It codes for CASSLALSGANVLTF.

This sequence joins TRBV2 and TRBJ2-7, with D possibly being TRBD2 (6 bases). The CDR3 runs to 15 residues. Germline CDR1 and CDR2: SNHLY and FYNNEI. V was trimmed by 6 bases and J by 0 bases, leaving 15 bases between them. The DNA for the CDR3 is TGTGCCAGCAGGGCCCCCCGCGGGAACTCCTACGAGCAGTACTTC. This translates into CASRAPRGNSYEQYF.

The chain employs TRBV4-1 and TRBJ2-5, with D maybe TRBD1 (6 bases). Germline V gene data show CDR1 as MGHRA and CDR2 as YSYEKL. V was pared by 0 bases and J by 2 bases, with 10 bases between. The CDR3 totals 15 residues. CDR3 residues: CASSQDRGRQETQYF. DNA of the CDR3: TGCGCCAGCAGCCAAGACAGGGGTCGGCAAGAGACCCAGTACTTC.

This chain links TRBV6-1 with TRBJ2-1; TRBD2 is a possible D gene (5 bases). The length of the CDR3 is 15 residues. Germline V lookup: CDR1 MNHNS, CDR2 SASEGT. Trimming stripped 4 bases from V and 8 bases from J, with 18 bases between. CDR3 bases: TGTGCCAGCAGTGTGGAAGGACTCACCACCTATGAGCAGTTCTTC. Encoded protein: CASSVEGLTTYEQFF.

The chain joins TRBV7-2 to TRBJ2-5; TRBD2 matches at 11 bases. This CDR3 is 15 amino acids long. V trimming: 4 bases; J trimming: 2 bases; junction bases outside the gene matches: 3. Per the germline V gene, CDR1 is SGHTA and CDR2 is FQGNSA. The CDR3 DNA follows: TGTGCCAGCAGCTCAAGACTAGCGGGACAAGAGACCCAGTACTTC. Translation gives CASSSRLAGQETQYF.

The chain links TRBV19 to TRBJ2-5; 7 bases map to TRBD1. The CDR3 covers 16 residues. CDR1 and CDR2 from the germline V gene are LNHDA and SQIVND (reference sequence). The trim removed 5 bases at V and 5 bases at J, leaving 14 bases unmatched. Here the CDR3 DNA reads TGTGCCAGTAGTCCACAGGGGACCTATTCGGTGGAGACCCAGTACTTC. This encodes CASSPQGTYSVETQYF.

V usage is TRBV10-1 and J usage is TRBJ1-1; 7 bases fit TRBD1. The CDR3 runs 15 residues. Germline CDR1 and CDR2: WNHNN and SYGVQD (reference sequence). V lost 6 bases and J lost 1; bases outside the gene matches: 8. The CDR3 DNA is TGCGCCAGCAGGCCGGACAGGTTATCGAACACTGAAGCTTTCTTT. Amino acids: CASRPDRLSNTEAFF.

The J gene is TRBJ1-3, the V gene TRBV5-1, with D unresolved. Deletions cut 0 bases from V and 4 bases from J, with 8 bases between. The germline V gene has CDR1 SGHRS and CDR2 YFSETQ. The CDR3 is made up of 14 amino acids. For the CDR3, the DNA is TGCGCCAGCAGCTTGGCAGGTCGGGGAAACACCATATATTTT. Its translation is CASSLAGRGNTIYF.

The V call is TRBV4-3, the J call TRBJ2-1; the match to TRBD2 covers 11 bases. V lost 0 bases and J lost 4; bases outside the gene matches: 2. This CDR3 has 16 residues. Germline lookup yields CDR1 LGHNA and CDR2 YSLEER. CDR3 amino acids: CASSQDPSGGYNEQFF. CDR3 DNA sequence: TGCGCCAGCAGCCAAGATCCTAGCGGGGGGTACAATGAGCAGTTCTTC.